This TCR beta chain stems from a study of blood T cell repertoires in COVID-19. In the study overall: Collection of acute and convalescent COVID-19 samples took place in the United States, Italy and Spain. PBMCs, B-cell-depleted T cells, or T cells provided the cDNA or gDNA that made up the material.

In the original processing: Amplified reference gene primers provided the basis for estimating nucleated cell counts. Only in-frame clones appear in the TCRdb table, and some are missing; sequencing was by immunoSEQ multiplex PCR. The V and J calls and the clone size are those of that table, but D and trimming were determined from the DNA. The sample records around 230,000 clones, around four fifths being singletons. Germline values: CDR1 SGHRS, CDR2 YFSETQ. Trimming removed 0 bases from V and 7 bases from J; junction bases left unmatched: 6. The CDR3 totals 15 residues. The chain uses TRBV5-1 and TRBJ2-1; 8 bases map to TRBD2. This sequence originates from a woman aged 50 to 60 with acute or convalescent COVID-19. The sequenced sample consisted of peripheral blood. As DNA, the CDR3 is TGCGCCAGCAGCTTGGGTCTAGCGGGTAGGAATGAGCAGTTCTTC. It specifies CASSLGLAGRNEQFF.